This is a list of T cell receptor beta chains from one sample in a study of blood T cell repertoires in COVID-19. Repertoires were generated with immunoSEQ multiplex PCR, while TCRdb's copy carries only in-frame clones and drops some. The repertoire holds fewer than 200,000 clones, with approximately 84% as singletons. Sequenced material: peripheral blood. These receptors originate from a man aged 35-49 years who had recovered from COVID-19. Both conserved end residues are part of each CDR3. The D gene is left open where the match is weak. Only some rows state a clone size, as once, few, many or a class for expanded clones.

j_call clone_size v_call d_call cdr3_nt cdr3_aa
TRBJ1-4 - TRBV6-5 TRBD1 TGTGCCAGCAGTCTAACAGGGGTTGCTGAAAAACTGTTTTTT CASSLTGVAEKLFF
TRBJ1-1 medium-sized TRBV11-3 - TGTGCCAGCAGCAATACACCGAACACTGAAGCTTTCTTT CASSNTPNTEAFF
TRBJ1-4 - TRBV6-5 TRBD1 TGTGCCAGCAGTTACGCCAGGGGGTCTAATGAAAAACTGTTTTTT CASSYARGSNEKLFF
TRBJ1-1 - TRBV12-3/TRBV12-4 - TGTGCCAGCAGTTTGGGGCCCGGCACTGAAGCTTTCTTT CASSLGPGTEAFF
TRBJ2-1 - TRBV9 TRBD2 TGTGCCAGCAGCGCGACTAGCGGGATTTACAATGAGCAGTTCTTC CASSATSGIYNEQFF
TRBJ2-7 - TRBV5-6 TRBD2 TGTGCCAGCAGCTTGGGTGTTGCGGGAGGGGGGTACGAGCAGTACTTC CASSLGVAGGGYEQYF
TRBJ2-1 - TRBV9 - TGTGCCAGCAGCTTCGACAATGAGCAGTTCTTC CASSFDNEQFF
TRBJ1-4 - TRBV11-3 - TGTGCCAGCAGCTTAAACAGCGGTAGTGAAAAACTGTTTTTT CASSLNSGSEKLFF
TRBJ1-2 - TRBV3-1/TRBV3-2 - TGTGCCAGCAGTCACTGGGGCCGGGGGAATGGCTACACCTTC CASSHWGRGNGYTF
TRBJ1-2 - TRBV27 TRBD1 TGTGCCAGCAAGGACAGGGAACTATTCGATGGCTACACCTTC CASKDRELFDGYTF
TRBJ2-2 - TRBV7-2 - TGTGCCAGCAGCTCTGGGCCGGCGGGCACCGGGGAGCTGTTTTTT CASSSGPAGTGELFF
TRBJ1-3 - TRBV6-6 - TGTGCCAGCAGTTCCACAGGGACTGGAAACACCATATATTTT CASSSTGTGNTIYF
TRBJ1-1 - TRBV7-8 TRBD1 TGTGCCAGCAGCAGGGGACAGCTGAACACTGAAGCTTTCTTT CASSRGQLNTEAFF
TRBJ1-1 - TRBV6-6 - TGTGCCAGCAGAGTTGTGTTGCCCGGGGGCACTGAAGCTTTCTTT CASRVVLPGGTEAFF
TRBJ2-2 - TRBV5-1 TRBD2 TGCGCCAGCAGCTCCACTAGCGGGAGGGCCTTGGGCGGGGAGCTGTTTTTT CASSSTSGRALGGELFF
TRBJ2-7 - TRBV27 TRBD2 TGTGCCAGCAGTTTCTCGCAGCGGGGTAGCTCCTACGAGCAGTACTTC CASSFSQRGSSYEQYF
TRBJ1-5 - TRBV28 TRBD1 TGTGCCAGCAGTTTATTCCCCTTCGACAGGGGGGAGCTGGGGGCCCAGCATTTT CASSLFPFDRGELGAQHF
TRBJ2-2 - TRBV29-1 - TGCAGCGTTGGCGGGGCCGGGGAGCTGTTTTTT CSVGGAGELFF
TRBJ1-6 - TRBV28 - TGTGCCAGCAGTTTACTACAGGGCGATTCACCCCTCCACTTT CASSLLQGDSPLHF
TRBJ2-1 - TRBV12-3/TRBV12-4 - TGTGCCAGCAGTTCTTACTCCTACAATGAGCAGTTCTTC CASSSYSYNEQFF
TRBJ2-5 - TRBV4-3 - TGCGCCAGCAGCCAAGTGGGGGAGGAGGGAGAGACCCAGTACTTC CASSQVGEEGETQYF
TRBJ1-4 - TRBV7-2 - TGTGCCAGCACTCTAGGCGGGGGACCTTCGAGCGAAAAACTGTTTTTT CASTLGGGPSSEKLFF
TRBJ1-3 - TRBV19 TRBD1 TGTGCCAGTAGTATAGGAGGACAGGCGCGGCCAATATATTTT CASSIGGQARPIYF
TRBJ2-1 - TRBV29-1 TRBD2 TGCAGCGTTGAAGATCCCGGGACTAGGGTCGGGAATGAGCAGTTCTTC CSVEDPGTRVGNEQFF
TRBJ1-3 - TRBV2 - TGTGCCAGCAGTGAAGGGAGGGCAGCCTCTGGAAACACCATATATTTT CASSEGRAASGNTIYF
TRBJ1-3 - TRBV29-1 - TGCAGCGTTGTAGGGGGATACTCTGGAAACACCATATATTTT CSVVGGYSGNTIYF
TRBJ2-7 - TRBV5-4 TRBD2 TGTGCCAGCAGCTTGGTTCGTAGCGGGAGGTTCGAGCAGTACTTC CASSLVRSGRFEQYF
TRBJ2-7 few TRBV2 - TGTGCCAGCCATAAGATTACCGGGACATCGGGTTCTGACGAGCAGTACTTC CASHKITGTSGSDEQYF
TRBJ1-3 - TRBV7-2 TRBD1 TGTGCCAGCAGCCAGGGGGATCGTGGAAACACCATATATTTT CASSQGDRGNTIYF
TRBJ2-7 - TRBV6-5 TRBD2 TGTGCCAGCAGATCCGGGACTAGCGGTGCCTACGAGCAGTACTTC CASRSGTSGAYEQYF
TRBJ1-6 - TRBV10-3 TRBD1 TGTGCCATCACCCGGACAGGGACCTCCACCCTCCACTTT CAITRTGTSTLHF
TRBJ2-5 - TRBV5-4 TRBD1 TGTGCCAGCAGCTTCTCCAGGGGGAATCGTGAGACCCAGTACTTC CASSFSRGNRETQYF
TRBJ1-5 - TRBV24-1 TRBD1 TGTGCCACCAGTGATACGGACAGGGATAGCAATCAGCCCCAGCATTTT CATSDTDRDSNQPQHF
TRBJ2-1 - TRBV6-6 - TGTGCCAGCACCAAGGACAGCTACAATGAGCAGTTCTTC CASTKDSYNEQFF
TRBJ1-4 - TRBV18 TRBD1 TGTGCCAGCTCACCGGGACAGGCGGTGGGAAAACTGTTTTTT CASSPGQAVGKLFF
TRBJ1-5 - TRBV7-8 - TGTGCCAGCAGCTTATCAGACGGAGCTTATCAGCCCCAGCATTTT CASSLSDGAYQPQHF
TRBJ2-5 - TRBV7-9 - TGTGCCAGCAGCTTAGCTGGAGTGACCCAGTACTTC CASSLAGVTQYF
TRBJ2-3 - TRBV6-4 - TGTGCCAGCAGTGACTCGGGCAGGGATGACACAGATACGCAGTATTTT CASSDSGRDDTDTQYF
TRBJ2-1 - TRBV2 - TGTGCCAGCAGTGATAGAGGGAATGAGCAGTTCTTC CASSDRGNEQFF
TRBJ2-1 - TRBV11-2 TRBD2 TGTGCCAGCAGCTCCGGACTAGCGGGGGGGCGAGAGCAGTTCTTC CASSSGLAGGREQFF
TRBJ1-2 - TRBV30 - TGTGCCTGGAGAAAATCCCCTTTATCCAACTATGGCTACACCTTC CAWRKSPLSNYGYTF
TRBJ2-5 - TRBV28 TRBD1 TGTGCCAGCAGTTTAAGGGACAGGGAAGAGACCCAGTACTTC CASSLRDREETQYF
TRBJ2-1 - TRBV29-1 - TGCAGCCTTCGGTCTGGCTCCTACAATGAGCAGTTCTTC CSLRSGSYNEQFF
TRBJ1-2 - TRBV6-5 - TGTGCCAGCAGTTACTCGATCGGGCGGGGAAACTATGGCTACACCTTC CASSYSIGRGNYGYTF
TRBJ1-2 - TRBV6-1 - TGTGCCAGCAGTGAAAAGGCCCTGCTGGGCGGCTACACCTTC CASSEKALLGGYTF
TRBJ2-5 - TRBV2 - TGTGCCAGCAGCGACAACAGGGTTCTCCAAGAGACCCAGTACTTC CASSDNRVLQETQYF
TRBJ2-3 once TRBV5-1 - TGCGCCAGCAGCTTACCCATTCTTAGCGGCACAGATACGCAGTATTTT CASSLPILSGTDTQYF
TRBJ2-3 - TRBV5-1 TRBD2 TGCGCCAGCAGATTTACACTAGCGGCTAGCACAGATACGCAGTATTTT CASRFTLAASTDTQYF
TRBJ2-5 - TRBV3-1/TRBV3-2 TRBD1 TGTGCCAGCAGTCAACCGACAGGGCGTCAAGAGACCCAGTACTTC CASSQPTGRQETQYF
TRBJ2-7 - TRBV5-1 TRBD1 TGCGCCAGCAGCCTACAGGGGTCGGACACCTACGAGCAGTACTTC CASSLQGSDTYEQYF
TRBJ1-6 - TRBV3-1/TRBV3-2 TRBD1 TGTGCCAGCAGCCGTACGGACAGGGATAATTCACCCCTCCACTTT CASSRTDRDNSPLHF
TRBJ2-6 - TRBV4-2 - TGTGCCAGCAGCCAGGTCGTAGCCGGGGCCAACGTCCTGACTTTC CASSQVVAGANVLTF
TRBJ2-3 - TRBV18 - TGTGCCAGCTCACCACCTGTTCGAGGGCGCACAGATACGCAGTATTTT CASSPPVRGRTDTQYF